These T cell receptor beta chains were read from a single sample in a study of blood T cell repertoires in COVID-19. Measured with immunoSEQ multiplex PCR; TCRdb has only the in-frame clones, and not every one. The table includes a few hundred thousand clones, 80% to 90% detected once. The sample comprised peripheral blood. The receptors were sampled from a human donor in a cohort sampled during active COVID-19. Each CDR3 is given with its conserved first and last residue. The D gene is left open where the match is weak. A row's size may be missing; if present it is once, few, many or a size class.

abundance: -
v_gene: TRBV4-1
j_gene: TRBJ1-1
d_gene: -
CDR3aa: CASSQLIWNTEAFF
CDR3nt: TGCGCCAGCAGCCAACTTATCTGGAACACTGAAGCTTTCTTT

abundance: -
v_gene: TRBV19
j_gene: TRBJ2-4
d_gene: TRBD2
CDR3aa: CASTTQGPGGLAKNIQYF
CDR3nt: TGTGCCAGTACCACGCAGGGACCCGGGGGGTTGGCCAAAAACATTCAGTACTTC

abundance: -
v_gene: TRBV14
j_gene: TRBJ2-7
d_gene: TRBD2
CDR3aa: CASSQVGGRARYEQYF
CDR3nt: TGTGCCAGCAGCCAAGTGGGCGGGAGGGCCCGGTACGAGCAGTACTTC

abundance: -
v_gene: TRBV6-5
j_gene: TRBJ2-1
d_gene: TRBD1
CDR3aa: CASSYSGRGSGNEQFF
CDR3nt: TGTGCCAGCAGTTACTCGGGCAGGGGGTCCGGGAATGAGCAGTTCTTC

abundance: -
v_gene: TRBV3-1/TRBV3-2
j_gene: TRBJ2-7
d_gene: TRBD2
CDR3aa: CASSQDPSGRYYEQYF
CDR3nt: TGTGCCAGCAGCCAAGACCCTAGCGGGAGGTACTACGAGCAGTACTTC

abundance: -
v_gene: TRBV6-5
j_gene: TRBJ2-5
d_gene: TRBD1
CDR3aa: CASGRTGEGQETQYF
CDR3nt: TGTGCCAGCGGAAGGACAGGGGAAGGACAAGAGACCCAGTACTTC

abundance: -
v_gene: TRBV10-1
j_gene: TRBJ2-4
d_gene: TRBD2
CDR3aa: CASSQDRAGGIQYF
CDR3nt: TGCGCCAGCAGTCAGGACAGAGCGGGAGGCATTCAGTACTTC

abundance: few
v_gene: TRBV5-1
j_gene: TRBJ2-7
d_gene: -
CDR3aa: CASSLMPGSYEQYF
CDR3nt: TGCGCCAGCAGCTTGATGCCAGGGTCCTACGAGCAGTACTTC

abundance: once
v_gene: TRBV12-5
j_gene: TRBJ2-2
d_gene: TRBD2
CDR3aa: CASGHSGRTFTGELFF
CDR3nt: TGTGCTAGTGGACACAGCGGGAGAACGTTCACCGGGGAGCTGTTTTTT

abundance: -
v_gene: TRBV9
j_gene: TRBJ2-7
d_gene: TRBD2
CDR3aa: CASSVGLVGGRYEQYF
CDR3nt: TGTGCCAGCAGCGTAGGTCTGGTGGGAGGGCGATACGAGCAGTACTTC

abundance: -
v_gene: TRBV6-5
j_gene: TRBJ1-5
d_gene: -
CDR3aa: CASSPNGGVEPQHF
CDR3nt: TGTGCCAGCAGTCCCAACGGGGGTGTGGAGCCCCAGCATTTT

abundance: -
v_gene: TRBV6-1
j_gene: TRBJ2-3
d_gene: TRBD2
CDR3aa: CASREIRGGDTDTQYF
CDR3nt: TGTGCCAGCCGTGAAATCCGTGGGGGGGACACAGATACGCAGTATTTT

abundance: once
v_gene: TRBV27
j_gene: TRBJ2-3
d_gene: -
CDR3aa: CATPCRRCGADTQYF
CDR3nt: TGTGCCACCCCCTGCCGGCGGTGCGGGGCAGATACGCAGTATTTT

abundance: -
v_gene: TRBV5-4
j_gene: TRBJ1-2
d_gene: -
CDR3aa: CASSLAGVGGYTF
CDR3nt: TGTGCCAGCAGCTTGGCCGGGGTAGGAGGCTACACCTTC

abundance: -
v_gene: TRBV19
j_gene: TRBJ2-3
d_gene: TRBD2
CDR3aa: CASSIGLAGRADTQYF
CDR3nt: TGTGCCAGTAGTATCGGACTAGCGGGAAGGGCAGATACGCAGTATTTT

abundance: -
v_gene: TRBV28
j_gene: TRBJ1-4
d_gene: TRBD1
CDR3aa: CASILTGATNEKLFF
CDR3nt: TGTGCCAGCATCCTCACAGGGGCAACTAATGAAAAACTGTTTTTT

abundance: -
v_gene: TRBV28
j_gene: TRBJ2-7
d_gene: TRBD1
CDR3aa: CASSSPRDRGSNEQYF
CDR3nt: TGTGCCAGCAGTTCGCCCCGGGACAGGGGCTCTAACGAGCAGTACTTC

abundance: -
v_gene: TRBV5-1
j_gene: TRBJ2-2
d_gene: TRBD2
CDR3aa: CASSLVAGEGTGELFF
CDR3nt: TGCGCCAGCAGCTTGGTAGCGGGAGAGGGCACCGGGGAGCTGTTTTTT

abundance: -
v_gene: TRBV28
j_gene: TRBJ2-7
d_gene: TRBD2
CDR3aa: CASSRGLALEQYF
CDR3nt: TGTGCCAGCAGCCGTGGACTAGCCCTCGAGCAGTACTTC

abundance: -
v_gene: TRBV28
j_gene: TRBJ2-7
d_gene: TRBD1
CDR3aa: CASSSQGDEQYF
CDR3nt: TGTGCCAGCAGTTCCCAGGGGGACGAGCAGTACTTC

abundance: -
v_gene: TRBV2
j_gene: TRBJ2-6
d_gene: TRBD1
CDR3aa: CASRTLAGTGVISGANVLTF
CDR3nt: TGTGCCAGCAGGACCTTGGCCGGGACAGGGGTCATCTCTGGGGCCAACGTCCTGACTTTC

abundance: -
v_gene: TRBV5-1
j_gene: TRBJ2-3
d_gene: -
CDR3aa: CASSSRLSPSTDTQYF
CDR3nt: TGCGCCAGCAGCTCCCGCCTCAGTCCTAGCACAGATACGCAGTATTTT

abundance: -
v_gene: TRBV4-1
j_gene: TRBJ2-5
d_gene: -
CDR3aa: CASSSTMRETQYF
CDR3nt: TGCGCCAGCAGCTCGACCATGAGGGAGACCCAGTACTTC

abundance: few
v_gene: TRBV18
j_gene: TRBJ2-2
d_gene: -
CDR3aa: CASSQTGLNTGELFF
CDR3nt: TGTGCCAGCTCACAGACGGGACTGAACACCGGGGAGCTGTTTTTT

abundance: -
v_gene: TRBV5-1
j_gene: TRBJ2-5
d_gene: TRBD1
CDR3aa: CASSPGSMTGRGETQYF
CDR3nt: TGCGCCAGCAGCCCGGGGTCAATGACAGGGCGTGGGGAGACCCAGTACTTC

abundance: -
v_gene: TRBV7-9
j_gene: TRBJ1-5
d_gene: TRBD1
CDR3aa: CASSRGQGMGQPQHF
CDR3nt: TGTGCCAGCAGCCGGGGACAGGGGATGGGTCAGCCCCAGCATTTT

abundance: -
v_gene: TRBV6-6
j_gene: TRBJ1-5
d_gene: -
CDR3aa: CAAQEANQPQHF
CDR3nt: TGTGCCGCGCAGGAGGCCAATCAGCCCCAGCATTTT

abundance: -
v_gene: TRBV11-2
j_gene: TRBJ2-3
d_gene: TRBD2
CDR3aa: CASSLVGLAGGLDTQYF
CDR3nt: TGTGCCAGCAGCTTAGTCGGGCTAGCGGGAGGGCTAGATACGCAGTATTTT

abundance: -
v_gene: TRBV5-4
j_gene: TRBJ1-2
d_gene: -
CDR3aa: CASSLQRGLGYGYTF
CDR3nt: TGTGCCAGCAGCTTGCAACGCGGACTTGGCTATGGCTACACCTTC

abundance: -
v_gene: TRBV10-1
j_gene: TRBJ2-1
d_gene: -
CDR3aa: CASGHYNEQFF
CDR3nt: TGCGCCAGCGGACACTACAATGAGCAGTTCTTC

abundance: -
v_gene: TRBV14
j_gene: TRBJ1-2
d_gene: TRBD1
CDR3aa: CASSRSGQGSYGYTF
CDR3nt: TGTGCCAGCAGCCGATCGGGACAGGGTAGTTATGGCTACACCTTC

abundance: -
v_gene: TRBV5-1
j_gene: TRBJ1-2
d_gene: -
CDR3aa: CASSLAGKVEGYTF
CDR3nt: TGCGCCAGCAGCTTAGCAGGGAAAGTTGAAGGCTACACCTTC

abundance: few
v_gene: TRBV11-2
j_gene: TRBJ1-4
d_gene: -
CDR3aa: CASSLGVNEKLFF
CDR3nt: TGTGCCAGCAGCTTAGGAGTAAATGAAAAACTGTTTTTT

abundance: -
v_gene: TRBV5-1
j_gene: TRBJ2-2
d_gene: TRBD2
CDR3aa: CASSLAPSGGTGELFF
CDR3nt: TGCGCCAGCAGCTTGGCCCCTAGCGGAGGCACCGGGGAGCTGTTTTTT

abundance: -
v_gene: TRBV9
j_gene: TRBJ1-3
d_gene: -
CDR3aa: CASSVGRGNTIYF
CDR3nt: TGTGCCAGCAGCGTAGGGCGGGGAAACACCATATATTTT

abundance: -
v_gene: TRBV6-1
j_gene: TRBJ1-5
d_gene: TRBD1
CDR3aa: CASSEYRGNSNQPQHF
CDR3nt: TGTGCCAGCAGTGAATACAGGGGGAATAGCAATCAGCCCCAGCATTTT

abundance: -
v_gene: TRBV10-3
j_gene: TRBJ2-2
d_gene: TRBD2
CDR3aa: CAISGARLAGESGELFF
CDR3nt: TGTGCCATCAGTGGGGCTCGGCTAGCGGGCGAATCCGGGGAGCTGTTTTTT

abundance: -
v_gene: TRBV5-1
j_gene: TRBJ2-5
d_gene: -
CDR3aa: CASSFVRVASQETQYF
CDR3nt: TGCGCCAGCAGCTTTGTCAGGGTCGCCAGCCAAGAGACCCAGTACTTC

abundance: -
v_gene: TRBV24-1
j_gene: TRBJ2-7
d_gene: TRBD1
CDR3aa: CATSDIGTGGYEQYF
CDR3nt: TGTGCCACCAGTGATATAGGGACAGGGGGCTACGAGCAGTACTTC

abundance: -
v_gene: TRBV28
j_gene: TRBJ1-3
d_gene: -
CDR3aa: CASSFGGTSGNTIYF
CDR3nt: TGTGCCAGCAGTTTTGGAGGGACCTCTGGAAACACCATATATTTT

abundance: -
v_gene: TRBV19
j_gene: TRBJ2-4
d_gene: TRBD2
CDR3aa: CASSGLVGNIQYF
CDR3nt: TGTGCCAGTAGCGGACTAGTTGGAAACATTCAGTACTTC

abundance: once
v_gene: TRBV27
j_gene: TRBJ2-1
d_gene: TRBD2
CDR3aa: CASSPWDLAGETNEQFF
CDR3nt: TGTGCCAGCAGTCCCTGGGACCTAGCGGGAGAGACTAATGAGCAGTTCTTC

abundance: -
v_gene: TRBV2
j_gene: TRBJ2-2
d_gene: -
CDR3aa: CASLRQTANTGELFF
CDR3nt: TGTGCCAGCCTAAGACAGACTGCGAACACCGGGGAGCTGTTTTTT

abundance: -
v_gene: TRBV19
j_gene: TRBJ2-5
d_gene: TRBD2
CDR3aa: CASSIRGLAKETQYF
CDR3nt: TGTGCCAGTAGTATCCGAGGACTAGCGAAAGAGACCCAGTACTTC

abundance: -
v_gene: TRBV27
j_gene: TRBJ2-3
d_gene: -
CDR3aa: CASSFRWERTDTQYF
CDR3nt: TGTGCCAGCAGTTTTCGGTGGGAGAGGACAGATACGCAGTATTTT